This record concerns one T cell receptor (beta chain) sequence. Its antigen is unknown. The investigators amplified TCR beta CDR3 regions from RNA transcripts. Using the HTBI primer set, a first-round RT-PCR was run on the TCR CDR3. TCRdb processed the multiplex PCR reads anew with MiXCR; each CDR3 protein has one entry. This table has approximately 690,000 distinct CDR3 sequences, more than 12% appearing once. The diagnostic basis comprised clinical symptoms, serum thyroxine and TRAb, thyroid ultrasound and orbital computed tomography. Cells are PBMCs isolated from roughly 10 ml of fresh blood. V lost 0 bases and J 5 bases, leaving 9 bases between the germline ends. Germline V gene data show CDR1 as KGHDR and CDR2 as SFDVKD. The CDR3 sequence is 15 residues long. The data stem from a study of T cells in Graves' hyperthyroidism and ophthalmopathy. The study's findings and limits: Separating ophthalmopathy from stable hyperthyroidism was achieved by a 13 V-J model.

Sequenced input: blood. The chain joins TRBV24-1 to TRBJ2-2, with D unclear. This clonotype was sampled from a woman between 50 and 59 years old with Graves' ophthalmopathy. CDR3 sequence: CATSDLASRTGELFF. For the CDR3, the DNA is TGTGCCACCAGTGATTTGGCCAGCCGAACCGGGGAGCTGTTTTTT.